A selection of T cell receptor beta chains follows, all from one sample in a study of cytotoxic CD8 clonotypes in ibrutinib-treated CLL. Clones were read by immunoSEQ multiplex PCR, and TCRdb kept only the in-frame ones, dropping some. Among about 36,000 clones listed, 71% were seen once. Here the sequenced sample was PBMCs, taken at disease progression, from a patient treated with ibrutinib. The receptors derive from a human donor with chronic lymphocytic leukemia. Each CDR3 is given with its conserved first and last residue. The D gene is left open where the match is weak. Clone sizes are given selectively: once, few, many, or a class where the clone is expanded.

d_call,v_call,clone_size,j_call,cdr3_nt,cdr3_aa
-,TRBV7-6,-,TRBJ2-1,TGTGCCAGCAGCCCGACCAGGGGCCTCGACAATGAGCAGTTCTTC,CASSPTRGLDNEQFF
-,TRBV29-1,-,TRBJ1-1,TGCAGCGTTGAAGAGGACAGATCCAACACTGAAGCTTTCTTT,CSVEEDRSNTEAFF
TRBD2,TRBV25-1,-,TRBJ2-7,TGTGCCAGCAGTGTCGGGACTACTGGCTCCTACGAGCAGTACTTC,CASSVGTTGSYEQYF
-,TRBV7-9,-,TRBJ2-7,TGTGCCAGCAGCTTAGTTACGGGGTCCTCCTACGAGCAGCACTTC,CASSLVTGSSYEQHF
-,TRBV5-6,-,TRBJ2-3,TGTGCCAGCAGCTTGATTGGAGGGGGCACAGATACGCAGTATTTT,CASSLIGGGTDTQYF
-,TRBV6-1,-,TRBJ2-5,TGTGCCAGCAGTCTATTGGGGGAGGTGTACTTC,CASSLLGEVYF
-,TRBV6-5,-,TRBJ1-2,TGTGCCAGCAGCCCCCGAACAGGGTGGGGCTACACCTTC,CASSPRTGWGYTF
-,TRBV19,few,TRBJ1-3,TGTGCCAGTAGCGGGGCCTCGGGAAACACCATATATTTT,CASSGASGNTIYF
TRBD1,TRBV15,-,TRBJ2-5,TGTGCCACCAGCAGCCGACAGGGGGCAGAGACCCAGTACTTC,CATSSRQGAETQYF
-,TRBV5-1,-,TRBJ2-3,TGCGCCAGCAGCTTGGATGCGGGGGCGGGCACAGATACGCAGTATTTT,CASSLDAGAGTDTQYF
-,TRBV19,-,TRBJ1-1,TGTGCCAGTAGTACCCGGGGCCAGGCGACTGAAGCTTTCTTT,CASSTRGQATEAFF
TRBD1,TRBV7-9,-,TRBJ1-1,TGTGCCAGCAGCTTACCGAGACAGGGCGCCACTGAAGCTTTCTTT,CASSLPRQGATEAFF
-,TRBV2,-,TRBJ1-2,TGTGCCAGCAGTGAATCGGGATCTAACTATGGCTACACCTTC,CASSESGSNYGYTF
-,TRBV5-1,once,TRBJ1-2,TGCGCCAGCAGCCCGGACAGATTCTATGGCTACACCTTC,CASSPDRFYGYTF
-,TRBV6-5,-,TRBJ1-3,TGTGCCAGCAGTTCCGGAGGGGGTAACTCTGGAAACACCATATATTTT,CASSSGGGNSGNTIYF
-,TRBV6-1,-,TRBJ2-6,TGTGCCAGCAGCCTGGGTGCCTCTGGGGCCAACGTCCTGACTTTC,CASSLGASGANVLTF
TRBD1,TRBV6-5,-,TRBJ1-1,TGTGCCAGCAGTGGGACAGTTTCGGCTGAAGCTTTCTTT,CASSGTVSAEAFF
-,TRBV6-5,once,TRBJ2-1,TGTGCCAGCAGTTATCAGGGGCCAAACAATGAGCAGTTCTTC,CASSYQGPNNEQFF
-,TRBV5-4,-,TRBJ1-1,TGTGCCAGCAGCCCCTGGGGGTCTGGCACTGAAGCTTTCTTT,CASSPWGSGTEAFF
TRBD1,TRBV27,-,TRBJ1-5,TGTGCCAGCAGTTTTCAGGGGGGGCCTAATAGCAATCAGCCCCAGCATTTT,CASSFQGGPNSNQPQHF
TRBD1,TRBV7-9,-,TRBJ1-6,TGTGCCAGCAGCTCGGGACAGGGGGCGAGGAATTCACCCCTCCACTTT,CASSSGQGARNSPLHF
TRBD2,TRBV4-1,-,TRBJ2-5,TGCGCCAGCAGCCAGGGGACTAGCGCTCAAGAGACCCAGTACTTC,CASSQGTSAQETQYF
-,TRBV10-3,-,TRBJ2-3,TGTGCCATCAGTGCCGGCTGGAGCACAGATACGCAGTATTTT,CAISAGWSTDTQYF
-,TRBV5-1,-,TRBJ1-2,TGCGCCAGCAGGAGTAATATAGGGTCTGACGGCTACACCTTC,CASRSNIGSDGYTF
TRBD1,TRBV10-3,-,TRBJ1-1,TGTGCCATCAGTGTTCTTCAGGGGGCCGCTGAAGCTTTCTTT,CAISVLQGAAEAFF
-,TRBV20-1,medium-sized,TRBJ1-1,TGCAGTGCTAGTCGAGTCACTGAAGCTTTCTTT,CSASRVTEAFF
-,TRBV28,-,TRBJ2-1,TGTGCCAGCAGTTTATTCAATGAGCAGTTCTTC,CASSLFNEQFF
-,TRBV29-1,-,TRBJ2-6,TGCAGCGTTGAAGCAGGGGGGCCTGGGGCCAACGTCCTGACTTTC,CSVEAGGPGANVLTF
-,TRBV2,-,TRBJ2-7,TGTGCCAGCAGGTTCGACCCCAAGGGATACGAGCAGTACTTC,CASRFDPKGYEQYF
-,TRBV6-1,-,TRBJ1-6,TGTGCCAGCAGTGACGGGGCCTCGGGTTCACCCCTCCACTTT,CASSDGASGSPLHF
-,TRBV6-5,-,TRBJ1-1,TGTGCCAGCATCTCAAGGGGTATAGACACTGAAGCTTTCTTT,CASISRGIDTEAFF